This is a list of T cell receptor delta chains from one sample in a study of DNA immune sequencing with unique molecular identifiers. TCRdb re-called the multiplex PCR reads through CATT. The sample holds some 780 delta-chain clones, approximately 8.9% seen once. The sequencing input was gamma-delta T cells from PBMCs. Source of these receptors: a human donor in good health. The CDR3 runs from the conserved cysteine through the conserved F or W. A D gene is named only where the DNA matches it firmly. Only some rows state a clone size, as once, few, many or a class for expanded clones.

cdr3_nt,cdr3_aa,clone_size,j_call,d_call,v_call
TGTGCCTGTGACACCGTACTGGGGGATACCCAAAGCTCCTGGGACACCCGACAGATGTTTTTC,CACDTVLGDTQSSWDTRQMFF,medium-sized,TRDJ3,TRDD3,TRDV2
TGTGCCTGTGACACCAGCTGGGGGACCCTGTCCTCCTGGGATACCCGACAGATGTTTTTC,CACDTSWGTLSSWDTRQMFF,few,TRDJ3,TRDD3,TRDV2
TGTGCCTGTGACACTTTACTCGGGGATACCGCATACACCGATAAACTCATCTTT,CACDTLLGDTAYTDKLIF,-,TRDJ1,TRDD3,TRDV2
TGTGCCTGTGTCCAACTGGGGCTAAACGATAAACTCATCTTT,CACVQLGLNDKLIF,-,TRDJ1,TRDD3,TRDV2
TGTGCCTGTGACACACTGGGGGATACGCCATACACCGATAAACTCATCTTT,CACDTLGDTPYTDKLIF,hyperexpanded,TRDJ1,TRDD3,TRDV2
TGTGCCTGTGACACGGGGGGACTGGGGGAAATCAGAACCTGGGACACCCGACAGATGTTTTTC,CACDTGGLGEIRTWDTRQMFF,-,TRDJ3,TRDD3,TRDV2
TGTGCCTGTGACACTTTAATGACAGTGGGGGGACCTGTCACCGATAAACTCATCTTT,CACDTLMTVGGPVTDKLIF,medium-sized,TRDJ1,-,TRDV2
TGTGCCTGTGACACCATACGTACTGGGGGATACCGGGGAACCGATAAACTCATCTTT,CACDTIRTGGYRGTDKLIF,large,TRDJ1,TRDD3,TRDV2
TGTGCCTGTGACACCCTGTACTGGGGCCAAGAGGGGGATAAACTCATCTTT,CACDTLYWGQEGDKLIF,few,TRDJ1,TRDD3,TRDV2
TGTGCCTGTGATCATATACTGGGGGATACCGTAGAATCAGATAAACTCATCTTT,CACDHILGDTVESDKLIF,medium-sized,TRDJ1,TRDD3,TRDV2
TGTGCCTGTGACATCGGGGGACCTACCGATAAACTCATCTTT,CACDIGGPTDKLIF,medium-sized,TRDJ1,-,TRDV2
TGTGCCTGTGACACCATGCTCCTACTTGCGGGAGAGGACACCGATAAACTCATCTTT,CACDTMLLLAGEDTDKLIF,-,TRDJ1,-,TRDV2
TGTGCCTGTGATCTACTGGGGGACTCCGAGTACACCGATAAACTCATCTTT,CACDLLGDSEYTDKLIF,hyperexpanded,TRDJ1,TRDD3,TRDV2
TGTGCCTGTGACACCATAACTGGGGGATACAAAGACAAACTCATCTTT,CACDTITGGYKDKLIF,medium-sized,TRDJ1,TRDD3,TRDV2
TGTGCCTGTGCCGAACTGGGGGGTCATGGGACCGATAAACTCATCTTT,CACAELGGHGTDKLIF,large,TRDJ1,TRDD3,TRDV2
TGTGCCTGTGAGAGGATGGGGGACGCCAAACTCATCTTT,CACERMGDAKLIF,large,TRDJ1,TRDD3,TRDV2
TGTGCCTGTGACACGCTGGGGGCCGTCGATAAACTCATCTTT,CACDTLGAVDKLIF,few,TRDJ1,TRDD3,TRDV2
TGTGCCTGTGACACACTGGGGGATAGGTCGGGGGAATTGTACACCGATAAACTCATCTTT,CACDTLGDRSGELYTDKLIF,large,TRDJ1,TRDD3,TRDV2
TGTGCCTGTGACACCGCCTGGGGGATACGGTACACCGATAAACTCATCTTT,CACDTAWGIRYTDKLIF,large,TRDJ1,TRDD3,TRDV2
TGTGCCTGTGACACCGTAGGCCCCTCGACTGGGGGATACAAAGGCGATAAACTCATCTTT,CACDTVGPSTGGYKGDKLIF,few,TRDJ1,TRDD3,TRDV2
TGTGCCTGTGACCAGCTTGGGGGATGGTCTAAACTCATCTTT,CACDQLGGWSKLIF,medium-sized,TRDJ1,TRDD3,TRDV2
TGTGCCTGTGACGGGTTGCTGGGGGATCTAAGGGGCGATAAACTCATCTTT,CACDGLLGDLRGDKLIF,few,TRDJ1,TRDD3,TRDV2